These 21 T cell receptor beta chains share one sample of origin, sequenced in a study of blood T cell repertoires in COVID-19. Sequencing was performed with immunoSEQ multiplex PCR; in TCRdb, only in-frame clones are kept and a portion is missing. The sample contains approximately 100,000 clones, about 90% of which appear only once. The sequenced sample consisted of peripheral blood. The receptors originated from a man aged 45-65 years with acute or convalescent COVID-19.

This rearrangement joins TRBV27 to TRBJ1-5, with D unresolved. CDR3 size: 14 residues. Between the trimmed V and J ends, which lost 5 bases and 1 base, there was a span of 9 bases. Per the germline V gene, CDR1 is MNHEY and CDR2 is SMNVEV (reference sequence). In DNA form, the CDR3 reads TGTGCCAGCAGTATTAGAGGGAGCAATCAGCCCCAGCATTTT. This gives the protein CASSIRGSNQPQHF.

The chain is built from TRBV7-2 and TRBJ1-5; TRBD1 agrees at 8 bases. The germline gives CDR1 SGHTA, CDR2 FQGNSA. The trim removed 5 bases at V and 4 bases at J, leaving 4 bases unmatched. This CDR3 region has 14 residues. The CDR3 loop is CASSDRGLNQPQHF. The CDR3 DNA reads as TGTGCCAGCAGCGACAGGGGTTTGAATCAGCCCCAGCATTTT.

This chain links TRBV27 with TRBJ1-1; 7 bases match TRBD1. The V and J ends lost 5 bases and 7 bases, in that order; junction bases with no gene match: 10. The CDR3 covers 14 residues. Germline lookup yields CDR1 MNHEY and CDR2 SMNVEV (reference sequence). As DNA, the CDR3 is TGTGCCAGCAGTCCCCTAGTAGGGGGCGTTGAAGCTTTCTTT. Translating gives CASSPLVGGVEAFF.

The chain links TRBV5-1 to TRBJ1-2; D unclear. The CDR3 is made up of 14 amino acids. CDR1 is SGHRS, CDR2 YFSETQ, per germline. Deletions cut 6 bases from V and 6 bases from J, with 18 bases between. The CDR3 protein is CASKSQWAGDGYTF. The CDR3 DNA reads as TGCGCCAGCAAGAGTCAGTGGGCCGGGGATGGCTACACCTTC. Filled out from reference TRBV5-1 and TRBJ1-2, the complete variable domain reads KAGVTQTPRYLIKTRGQQVTLSCSPISGHRSVSWYQQTPGQGLQFLFEYFSETQRNKGNFPGRFSGRQFSNSRSEMNVSTLELGDSALYLCASKSQWAGDGYTFGSGTRLTVV.

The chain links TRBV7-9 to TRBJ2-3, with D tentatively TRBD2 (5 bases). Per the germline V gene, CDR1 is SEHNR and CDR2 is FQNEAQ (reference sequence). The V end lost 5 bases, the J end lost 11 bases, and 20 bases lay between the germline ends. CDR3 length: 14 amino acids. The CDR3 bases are TGTGCCAGCAGCCCCGGACTTTCCCCTCCCCAGCAGTATTTT. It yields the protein CASSPGLSPPQQYF.

DNA for the CDR3: TGTGCCAGTACTAATAGCGGGGGGGCCACTGAGACCCAGTACTTC. Translated: CASTNSGGATETQYF. The chain recombines TRBV19 with TRBJ2-5; 11 nucleotides agree with TRBD2. Germline values: CDR1 LNHDA, CDR2 SQIVND (reference sequence). This CDR3 spans 15 amino acids. The V and J ends lost 7 bases and 5 bases, in that order; junction bases with no gene match: 9.

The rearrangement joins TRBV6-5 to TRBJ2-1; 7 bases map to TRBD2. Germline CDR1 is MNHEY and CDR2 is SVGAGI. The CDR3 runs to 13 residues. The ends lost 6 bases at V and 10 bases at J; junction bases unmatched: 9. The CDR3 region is CASRGGRAGEQFF. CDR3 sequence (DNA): TGTGCCAGCAGGGGAGGGAGGGCAGGGGAGCAGTTCTTC.

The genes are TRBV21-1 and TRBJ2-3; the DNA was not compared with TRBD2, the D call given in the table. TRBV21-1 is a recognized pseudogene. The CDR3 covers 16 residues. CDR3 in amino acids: CASSKLAGGSTDTQYF. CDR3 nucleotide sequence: TGTGCCAGCAGCAAGCTAGCGGGGGGTAGCACAGATACGCAGTATTTT.

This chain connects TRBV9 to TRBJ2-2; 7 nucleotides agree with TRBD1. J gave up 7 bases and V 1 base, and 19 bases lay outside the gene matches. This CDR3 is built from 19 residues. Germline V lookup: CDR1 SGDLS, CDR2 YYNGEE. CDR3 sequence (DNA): TGTGCCAGCAGCGTATTCCCACTGCCATCGGGACAGATAAACGGGGAGCTGTTTTTT. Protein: CASSVFPLPSGQINGELFF.

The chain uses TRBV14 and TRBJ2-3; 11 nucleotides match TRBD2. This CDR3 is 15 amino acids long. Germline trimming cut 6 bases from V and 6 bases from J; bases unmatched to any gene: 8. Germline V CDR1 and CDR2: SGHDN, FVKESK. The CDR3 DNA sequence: TGTGCCAGCAGTCTTAGACTAGCGGGAAGGGATACGCAGTATTTT. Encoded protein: CASSLRLAGRDTQYF.

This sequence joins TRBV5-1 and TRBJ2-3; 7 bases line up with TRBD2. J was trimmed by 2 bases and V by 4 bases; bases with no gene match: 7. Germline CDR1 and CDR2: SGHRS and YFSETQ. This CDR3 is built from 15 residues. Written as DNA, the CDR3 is TGCGCCAGCAGCCTGGGGAGGGTGGACACAGATACGCAGTATTTT. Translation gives CASSLGRVDTDTQYF.

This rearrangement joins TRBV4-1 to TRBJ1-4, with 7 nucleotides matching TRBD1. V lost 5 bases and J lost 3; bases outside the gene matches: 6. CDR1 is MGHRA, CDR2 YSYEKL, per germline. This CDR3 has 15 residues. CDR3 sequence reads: CASSSRQGPNEKLFF. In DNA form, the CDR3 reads TGCGCCAGCAGCTCCAGACAGGGACCTAATGAAAAACTGTTTTTT.

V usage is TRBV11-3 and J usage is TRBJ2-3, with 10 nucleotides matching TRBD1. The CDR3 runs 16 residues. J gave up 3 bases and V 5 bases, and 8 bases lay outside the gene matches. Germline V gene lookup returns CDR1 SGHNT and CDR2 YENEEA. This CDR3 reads CASSLSPGQGTDTQYF. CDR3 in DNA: TGTGCCAGCAGCCTTTCTCCGGGACAGGGGACAGATACGCAGTATTTT.

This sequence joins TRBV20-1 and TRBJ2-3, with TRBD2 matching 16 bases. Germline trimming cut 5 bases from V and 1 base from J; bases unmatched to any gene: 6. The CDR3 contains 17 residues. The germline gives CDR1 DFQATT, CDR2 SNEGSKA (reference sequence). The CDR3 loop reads CSARGTSGGAGTDTQYF. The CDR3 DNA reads TGCAGTGCTCGTGGGACTAGCGGGGGGGCCGGCACAGATACGCAGTATTTT.

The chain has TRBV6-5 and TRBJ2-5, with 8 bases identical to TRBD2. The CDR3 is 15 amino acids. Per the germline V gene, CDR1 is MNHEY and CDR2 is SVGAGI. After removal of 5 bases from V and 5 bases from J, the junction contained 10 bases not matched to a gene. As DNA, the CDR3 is TGTGCCAGCAGTCCACTGACTAGCGTAGGGGAGACCCAGTACTTC. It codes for CASSPLTSVGETQYF.

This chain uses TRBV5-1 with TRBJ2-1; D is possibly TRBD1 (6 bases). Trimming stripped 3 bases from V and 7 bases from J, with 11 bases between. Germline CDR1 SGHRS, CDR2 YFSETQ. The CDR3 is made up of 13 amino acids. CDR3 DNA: TGCGCCAGCAGCTACAGGGTTATGAATGAGCAGTTCTTC. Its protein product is CASSYRVMNEQFF.

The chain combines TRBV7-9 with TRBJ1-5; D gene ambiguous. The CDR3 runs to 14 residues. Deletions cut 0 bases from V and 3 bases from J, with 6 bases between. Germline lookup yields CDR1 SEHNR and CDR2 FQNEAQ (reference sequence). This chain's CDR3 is CASSLAQANQPQHF. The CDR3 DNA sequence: TGTGCCAGCAGCTTAGCGCAGGCCAATCAGCCCCAGCATTTT. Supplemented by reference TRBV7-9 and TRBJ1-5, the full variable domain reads DTGVSQNPRHKITKRGQNVTFRCDPISEHNRLYWYRQTLGQGPEFLTYFQNEAQLEKSRLLSDRFSAERPKGSFSTLEIQRTEQGDSAMYLCASSLAQANQPQHFGDGTRLSIL.

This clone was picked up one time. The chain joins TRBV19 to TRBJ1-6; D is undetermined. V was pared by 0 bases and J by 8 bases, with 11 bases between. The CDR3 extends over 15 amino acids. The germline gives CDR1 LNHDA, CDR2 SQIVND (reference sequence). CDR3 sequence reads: CASSIDSTGYSPLHF. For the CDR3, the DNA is TGTGCCAGTAGTATAGATTCGACCGGGTATTCACCCCTCCACTTT. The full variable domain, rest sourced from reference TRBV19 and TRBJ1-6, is DGGITQSPKYLFRKEGQNVTLSCEQNLNHDAMYWYRQDPGQGLRLIYYSQIVNDFQKGDIAEGYSVSREKKESFPLTVTSAQKNPTAFYLCASSIDSTGYSPLHFGNGTRLTVT.

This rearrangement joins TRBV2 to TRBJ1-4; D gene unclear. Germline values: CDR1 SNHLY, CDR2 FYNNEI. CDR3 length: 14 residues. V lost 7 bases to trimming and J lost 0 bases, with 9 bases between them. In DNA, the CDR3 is TGTGCCAGCACCCAAGAGTCAACTAATGAAAAACTGTTTTTT. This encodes CASTQESTNEKLFF. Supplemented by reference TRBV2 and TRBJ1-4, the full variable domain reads EPEVTQTPSHQVTQMGQEVILRCVPISNHLYFYWYRQILGQKVEFLVSFYNNEISEKSEIFDDQFSVERPDGSNFTLKIRSTKLEDSAMYFCASTQESTNEKLFFGSGTQLSVL.

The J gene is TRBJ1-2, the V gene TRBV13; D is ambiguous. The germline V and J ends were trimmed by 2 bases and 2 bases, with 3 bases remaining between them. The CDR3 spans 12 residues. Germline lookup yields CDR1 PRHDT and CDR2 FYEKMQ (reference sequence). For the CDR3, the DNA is TGTGCCAGCAGCTTAAGCAACTATGGCTACACCTTC. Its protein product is CASSLSNYGYTF.

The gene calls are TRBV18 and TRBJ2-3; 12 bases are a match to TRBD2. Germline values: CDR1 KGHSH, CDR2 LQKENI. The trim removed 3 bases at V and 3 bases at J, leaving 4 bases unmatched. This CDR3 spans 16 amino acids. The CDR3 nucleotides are TGTGCCAGCTCACCGCTAGCGGGGGGGCAGACAGATACGCAGTATTTT. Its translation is CASSPLAGGQTDTQYF.